The 8 T cell receptor beta chains given below trace back to one sample, sequenced in a study of blood T cell repertoires in COVID-19. Libraries were prepared by immunoSEQ multiplex PCR; TCRdb keeps only in-frame clonotypes and omits some of them. Of 150,000 to 200,000 clones in the sample, about 85% were seen once. Sample: peripheral blood. These TCRs come from a woman younger than 45 with active or convalescent COVID-19.

This chain connects TRBV11-1 to TRBJ2-3; TRBD1 matches 8 bases. V gave up 5 bases and J gave up 6 bases; unmatched junction bases: 10. Germline-derived CDR1 and CDR2 are SGHAT and FQDESV (reference sequence). The CDR3 contains 15 residues. As DNA, the CDR3 is TGTGCCAGCAGCACCTACAGGGGGTCAGGCGATACGCAGTATTTT. Translated, it gives CASSTYRGSGDTQYF.

The chain joins TRBV11-2 to TRBJ2-7; D ambiguous. The CDR3 totals 14 residues. Per germline, CDR1 SGHAT and CDR2 FQNNGV. Trimming took off 5 bases at V and 1 base at J, with 12 bases between the two ends. The CDR3 DNA sequence: TGTGCCAGCAGCCCAGTCCCGTCTTCCTACGAGCAGTACTTC. Encoded protein: CASSPVPSSYEQYF. The full variable domain, completed using reference TRBV11-2 and TRBJ2-7, is EAGVAQSPRYKIIEKRQSVAFWCNPISGHATLYWYQQILGQGPKLLIQFQNNGVVDDSQLPKDRFSAERLKGVDSTLKIQPAKLEDSAVYLCASSPVPSSYEQYFGPGTRLTVT.

CDR3 region: CASGGTSGSGETQYF. CDR3 sequence (DNA): TGTGCCAGCGGAGGGACTAGCGGGAGTGGCGAGACCCAGTACTTC. The chain combines TRBV19 with TRBJ2-5, with 14 bases that match TRBD2. With 9 bases clipped from V and 5 bases from J, the junction kept 8 bases outside the gene matches. This CDR3 spans 15 amino acids. Germline V gene data show CDR1 as LNHDA and CDR2 as SQIVND (reference sequence).

J is TRBJ2-1 and V is TRBV19, with 13 bases matching TRBD2. The CDR3 contains 16 residues. Germline assignment: CDR1 LNHDA and CDR2 SQIVND (reference sequence). Unmatched junction bases numbered 5, after V lost 4 bases and J lost 5 bases. The CDR3 loop reads CASSRLAGGLNNEQFF. The CDR3 DNA is TGTGCCAGTAGTAGACTAGCGGGAGGCCTCAACAATGAGCAGTTCTTC. The full variable domain, in which reference TRBV19 and TRBJ2-1 provide the parts outside the CDR3, is DGGITQSPKYLFRKEGQNVTLSCEQNLNHDAMYWYRQDPGQGLRLIYYSQIVNDFQKGDIAEGYSVSREKKESFPLTVTSAQKNPTAFYLCASSRLAGGLNNEQFFGPGTRLTVL.

Only one count was recorded for this clone. The V gene is TRBV7-9, the J gene TRBJ1-1; possible D gene TRBD1, 5 bases. There are 14 residues in the CDR3. Germline V gives CDR1 SEHNR, CDR2 FQNEAQ (reference sequence). The germline V and J ends were trimmed by 1 base and 4 bases, with 10 bases remaining between them. CDR3 bases: TGTGCCAGCAGCTTAGGGCAGGGAATCACTGAAGCTTTCTTT. Translating it yields CASSLGQGITEAFF. The variable domain in full, completed from reference TRBV7-9 and TRBJ1-1, reads DTGVSQNPRHKITKRGQNVTFRCDPISEHNRLYWYRQTLGQGPEFLTYFQNEAQLEKSRLLSDRFSAERPKGSFSTLEIQRTEQGDSAMYLCASSLGQGITEAFFGQGTRLTVV.

This rearrangement joins TRBV6-6 to TRBJ2-5; possible D gene TRBD2, 6 bases. The CDR3 contains 16 residues. The V gene's germline CDR1 is MNHNY and CDR2 SVGAGI (reference sequence). Trimming took 2 bases from V and 5 from J, leaving 18 bases between them. CDR3 sequence: CASSYPGGGPGETQYF. The CDR3 coding sequence is TGTGCCAGCAGTTACCCCGGAGGAGGGCCGGGGGAGACCCAGTACTTC.

The CDR3 here is CASSLAYRGDTIYF. The CDR3 DNA sequence: TGTGCCAGCAGCTTAGCTTACAGGGGCGACACCATATATTTT. This chain links TRBV7-6 with TRBJ1-3; 7 bases are shared with TRBD1. The junction had 4 bases not matched to a gene; V was cut back by 0 bases and J by 8 bases. The CDR3 runs 14 residues. Looked up from germline, CDR1 is SGHVS and CDR2 is FNYEAQ.

The chain carries TRBV6-1 and TRBJ2-5; 10 nucleotides match TRBD2. CDR3 length equals 17 residues. J lost 10 bases, V lost 0 bases, and 14 bases had no gene match. Germline V gene lookup returns CDR1 MNHNS and CDR2 SASEGT. The CDR3 coding sequence is TGTGCCAGCAGTGAAGCCTCCGGGACTAGCGCCGCAGGGGGCCAGTACTTC. Amino acids: CASSEASGTSAAGGQYF.